One and the same sample provided the 11 T cell receptor beta chains below, sequenced in a study of Tregs in tolerant kidney transplant recipients. Assay used: immunoSEQ multiplex PCR; TCRdb lists only in-frame clones, some missing. Among about 240,000 clones listed, approximately 83% were seen once. Input material: CD4+ T cells from blood. The receptors stem from a human donor in good health.

A few counts support this clone. The V gene is TRBV7-9, the J gene TRBJ1-4, with 7 bases identical to TRBD1. Germline V gene sequence: CDR1 SEHNR, CDR2 FQNEAQ (reference sequence). Trimming at V came to 5 bases and at J to 4 bases, leaving 4 bases not matched to a gene. This CDR3 spans 14 amino acids. The CDR3 spells CASSLWDSNEKLFF. In DNA, the CDR3 is TGTGCCAGCAGCCTATGGGACAGTAATGAAAAACTGTTTTTT.

The chain has TRBV5-4 and TRBJ2-7, with 7 bases lining up with TRBD1. The V gene end was trimmed by 0 bases and the J gene end by 0 bases; junction bases not matched to a gene: 6. Germline loops: CDR1 SGHNT, CDR2 YYREEE (reference sequence). The CDR3 spans 16 residues. CDR3 sequence (DNA): TGTGCCAGCAGCTTGGTGGGACAGTCTAGCTCCTACGAGCAGTACTTC. The encoded protein is CASSLVGQSSSYEQYF.

V and J are TRBV18 and TRBJ2-1; 8 nucleotides match TRBD2. The junction had 10 bases not matched to a gene; V was cut back by 4 bases and J by 2 bases. Per the germline V gene, CDR1 is KGHSH and CDR2 is LQKENI. The CDR3 runs to 17 residues. The CDR3 coding sequence is TGTGCCAGCTCACTTTCGGGAGGGCCAATCGCCTACAATGAGCAGTTCTTC. It is translated as CASSLSGGPIAYNEQFF.

This chain connects TRBV5-4 to TRBJ2-5; D may be TRBD1 or TRBD2 (5 bases each). V shed 3 bases and J shed 7 bases, with 13 bases lying between them. The CDR3 contains 13 residues. Germline CDR1 SGHNT, CDR2 YYREEE (reference sequence). In nucleotides, the CDR3 is TGTGCCAGCAGCTCCCCTAGGGGAGTGACCCAGTACTTC. It specifies CASSSPRGVTQYF.

The rearrangement links TRBV19 to TRBJ1-1; D is perhaps TRBD1 (6 bases). The ends were cut back, 5 bases at V and 1 base at J, with 20 bases in the middle. This CDR3 has 17 residues. From germline, CDR1 is LNHDA and CDR2 SQIVND (reference sequence). CDR3: CASSAGAGGGRNTEAFF. For the CDR3, the DNA is TGTGCCAGTAGTGCTGGGGCCGGGGGCGGAAGGAACACTGAAGCTTTCTTT.

V usage is TRBV29-1 and J usage is TRBJ2-3; 7 bases align to TRBD1. This CDR3 has 15 residues. V was clipped by 5 bases and J by 3 bases; unmatched bases: 11. The germline V gene encodes CDR1 SQVTM and CDR2 ANQGSEA. CDR3 sequence: CSVLGGQTGTDTQYF. For the CDR3, the DNA is TGCAGCGTTTTAGGGGGACAGACCGGGACAGATACGCAGTATTTT.

Only a few counts were recorded for this clone. CDR3 DNA: TGTGCCAGCAGCATCCCCGGGACGGTGGGCACTGAAGCTTTCTTT. This encodes CASSIPGTVGTEAFF. The rearrangement uses TRBV13 and TRBJ1-1; tentative D call: TRBD1 (5 bases). CDR1 PRHDT and CDR2 FYEKMQ come from the germline V gene (reference sequence). The CDR3 runs to 15 residues. V was shortened by 5 bases and J by 4 bases, with 17 bases between the two germline ends.

The chain combines TRBV4-2 with TRBJ1-2, with no clear D. The CDR3 covers 15 residues. V lost 0 bases to trimming and J lost 4 bases, with 12 bases between them. Germline V gene lookup returns CDR1 LGHNA and CDR2 YNFKEQ. Written as DNA, the CDR3 is TGTGCCAGCAGCCAAGAGCCGGGGTGGGGCTATGGCTACACCTTC. Translation: CASSQEPGWGYGYTF.

The chain recombines TRBV9 with TRBJ2-1; 13 bases align to TRBD2. This CDR3 comprises 15 residues. Per the germline V gene, CDR1 is SGDLS and CDR2 is YYNGEE. V shed 2 bases, J shed 9 bases, and the junction held 5 bases outside the gene matches. The CDR3 sequence is CASSVGLAGVAEQFF. The CDR3 DNA reads as TGTGCCAGCAGCGTCGGACTAGCGGGAGTAGCTGAGCAGTTCTTC.

This clone was detected only a few times. V gene TRBV4-2 combines with J gene TRBJ1-5; 11 nucleotides align to TRBD1. V was clipped by 2 bases and J by 2 bases; unmatched bases: 2. The CDR3 sequence is 16 residues long. Per germline, CDR1 LGHNA and CDR2 YNFKEQ. The CDR3: CASSQPGQGGNQPQHF. CDR3 nucleotides: TGTGCCAGCAGCCAACCGGGACAGGGGGGCAATCAGCCCCAGCATTTT.

In its sample, this clone was seen once. The rearrangement uses TRBV10-1 and TRBJ1-1; D remains ambiguous. The CDR3 covers 13 residues. V lost 0 bases, J lost 4 bases, and 6 bases lay in between. The germline gives CDR1 WNHNN, CDR2 SYGVQD (reference sequence). The DNA of the CDR3 is TGCGCCAGCAGTGAGTCCCGAGTCACTGAAGCTTTCTTT. It encodes CASSESRVTEAFF.